The 10 T cell receptor beta chains reported below all come from one sample, sequenced in a study of T cells in Graves' hyperthyroidism and ophthalmopathy. The TCR beta CDR3 regions underwent amplification using RNA transcripts as the source. An initial round of RT-PCR targeting the TCR CDR3 relied on the HTBI primer set. TCRdb passed the multiplex PCR reads through MiXCR, listing each CDR3 protein once. Here the sample spans under 350,000 distinct CDR3 sequences, 18% being singletons. Material: blood. These receptors were taken from a woman in her fifties or sixties with Graves' hyperthyroidism.

At least ten counts were recorded for this clonotype. The rearrangement uses TRBV18 and TRBJ1-2; D is uncertain. The CDR3 is 13 residues long. In germline, CDR1 is KGHSH, CDR2 LQKENI. Trimming took 2 bases from V and 7 from J, leaving 11 bases between them. The CDR3 bases are TGTGCCAGCTCACCAGGATCGGGGTTTGGCTACACCTTC. This translates into CASSPGSGFGYTF.

Comment on this clonotype: This may be a read error: a much more frequent sequence differs by one nucleotide. The chain links TRBV5-1 to TRBJ2-1; 10 bases fit TRBD2. V was pared by 2 bases and J by 12 bases, with 14 bases of the junction left unmatched. Looked up from germline, CDR1 is SGHRS and CDR2 is YFSETQ. This CDR3 spans 16 amino acids. The DNA of the CDR3 is TGCGCCAGCAGCTTACCGACTAGCGGGTCAGGCGATGGGCAGTTCTTC. Translating it yields CASSLPTSGSGDGQFF.

This clonotype has a count of ten or more. The chain recombines TRBV6-1 with TRBJ2-1; D assignment may be TRBD1 or TRBD2 (6 bases each). Trimming took 4 bases from V and 4 from J, leaving 20 bases between them. CDR1 and CDR2 from the germline V gene are MNHNS and SASEGT. The CDR3 covers 17 residues. CDR3 DNA sequence: TGTGCCAGCAGTGGAGTAGCGAGCGGGCAGGGGTACAATGAGCAGTTCTTC. Its translation is CASSGVASGQGYNEQFF.

The rearrangement links TRBV13 to TRBJ2-1; no clear D gene. This CDR3 has 15 amino acids. Germline CDR1 reads PRHDT; CDR2 reads FYEKMQ (reference sequence). V was clipped by 5 bases and J by 0 bases, with 11 bases between them. CDR3 in DNA: TGTGCCAGCAGCCCCCTCCCTAGCTCCTACAATGAGCAGTTCTTC. This encodes CASSPLPSSYNEQFF.

The table lists this clonotype with many counts. The rearrangement links TRBV28 to TRBJ2-5, with a tentative D call TRBD2 (5 bases). This CDR3 has 14 residues. From germline, CDR1 is MDHEN and CDR2 SYDVKM. V was pared by 7 bases and J by 5 bases, with 17 bases between. CDR3 nucleotides: TGTGCCAGCATGAGCCGTGGAGGTGCGGAGACCCAGTACTTC. Protein: CASMSRGGAETQYF.

The J gene is TRBJ2-3, the V gene TRBV5-1; D is uncertain. CDR1 and CDR2 (germline): SGHRS, YFSETQ. The germline V and J ends were trimmed by 2 bases and 0 bases, with 10 bases remaining between them. The CDR3 covers 15 residues. CDR3 residues: CASSLTTTSTDTQYF. The CDR3 DNA is TGCGCCAGCAGCTTAACGACAACTAGCACAGATACGCAGTATTTT.

This clonotype was detected only a few times. The V call is TRBV20-1, the J call TRBJ2-5, with D tentatively TRBD2 (6 bases). The CDR3 runs 12 residues. Per germline, CDR1 DFQATT and CDR2 SNEGSKA (reference sequence). The V and J ends lost 3 bases and 1 base respectively, with 6 bases between them. CDR3 protein: CSASGGQETQYF. CDR3 bases: TGCAGTGCTAGCGGGGGCCAAGAGACCCAGTACTTC.

To note about this clonotype: This could be a read error, since a much larger clone is one nucleotide away. This rearrangement joins TRBV27 to TRBJ1-1; a weak D match, TRBD1 (6 bases). CDR1 and CDR2 (germline): MNHEY, SMNVEV (reference sequence). This CDR3 spans 14 amino acids. The DNA of the CDR3 is TGTGCCAGCAGTTCGGCAGGGGCTAACACTGAAGCTTCCTTT. Translated, it gives CASSSAGANTEASF.

Turning to this clonotype: The junction departs from the called germline gene at one end, perhaps through a read error. The CDR3 region has the DNA TGTGCCAGCAGTTTAGCGGGTGTCTCCTACAATGGGCGGTTCTTC. This gives the protein CASSLAGVSYNGRFF. The chain employs TRBV11-2 and TRBJ2-1, with 7 bases fitting TRBD2. The CDR3 contains 15 residues. Per the germline V gene, CDR1 is SGHAT and CDR2 is FQNNGV.

The chain employs TRBV10-3 and TRBJ1-6, with TRBD1 matching 8 bases. Trimming removed 6 bases from V and 13 bases from J; junction bases left unmatched: 11. Germline V gene lookup returns CDR1 ENHRY and CDR2 SYGVKD. The CDR3 runs 14 residues. The CDR3: CAIRPGQAESPLHF. The CDR3 DNA follows: TGTGCCATCAGACCGGGACAGGCCGAGTCGCCCCTCCACTTT.